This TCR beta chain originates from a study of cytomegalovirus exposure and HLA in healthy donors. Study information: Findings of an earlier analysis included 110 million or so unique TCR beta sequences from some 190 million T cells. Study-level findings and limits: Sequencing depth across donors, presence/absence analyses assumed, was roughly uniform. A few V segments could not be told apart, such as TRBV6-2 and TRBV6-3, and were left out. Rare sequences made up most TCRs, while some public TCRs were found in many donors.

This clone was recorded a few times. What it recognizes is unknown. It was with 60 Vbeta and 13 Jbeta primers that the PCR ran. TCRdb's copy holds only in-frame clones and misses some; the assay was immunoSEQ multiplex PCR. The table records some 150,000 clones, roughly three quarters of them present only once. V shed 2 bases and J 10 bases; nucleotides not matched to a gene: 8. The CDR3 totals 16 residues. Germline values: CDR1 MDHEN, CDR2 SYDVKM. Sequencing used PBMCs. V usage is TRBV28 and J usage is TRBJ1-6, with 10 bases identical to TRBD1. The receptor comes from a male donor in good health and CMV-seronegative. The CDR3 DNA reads TGTGCCAGCAGTTTACCGGGACAGGGGACAGTCTCACCCCTCCACTTT. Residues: CASSLPGQGTVSPLHF.